This paragraph covers one TCR beta chain sequence. The data belong to a study of blood T cell repertoires in COVID-19. Whole-study context: Donors in the United States, Italy and Spain gave samples during acute or convalescent COVID-19. Sources were T cells, B-cell-depleted T cells, or PBMCs; the material itself was cDNA or gDNA.

The germline V gene encodes CDR1 GTSNPN and CDR2 SVGIG (reference sequence). Trimming took 0 bases from V and 1 from J, leaving 9 bases between them. The length of the CDR3 is 14 residues. Original methodology: Reference gene primers were amplified, and this amplification served to estimate nucleated cell counts. The repertoire was sequenced with immunoSEQ multiplex PCR; TCRdb's copy has only in-frame clones and lacks some. From that table come the V and J calls and clone size; the DNA was used to work out D and trimming. The data contain around 200,000 clones, approximately 81% of them seen just once; the ten biggest clones take up around 9.3%.

The clonotype comes from a woman aged 80 or over with acute or convalescent COVID-19. V and J are TRBV30 and TRBJ2-5, with D possibly TRBD1 on 6 matching bases. Sequences were obtained from peripheral blood. CDR3 sequence reads: CAWSVWGPQETQYF. CDR3 nucleotide sequence: TGTGCCTGGAGTGTGTGGGGGCCCCAAGAGACCCAGTACTTC.